One sample yielded the 2 T cell receptor beta chains listed below, sequenced in a study of shared clonotypes between healthy human individuals. The method was immunoSEQ multiplex PCR; TCRdb's version includes in-frame clones alone and lacks a portion of them. This sample has some 2,500,000 clones, with roughly 92% found just once. The sample comprised naive CD4+ T cells from PBMCs. Stated subset: CD45RA+ positively selected. Every receptor here comes from a man aged 18 to 29 in good health. Some clones in this sample may be carry-over from other donors' samples.

The rearrangement links TRBV6-5 to TRBJ2-7, with D maybe TRBD1 (6 bases). The CDR3 spans 15 residues. V gave up 8 bases and J gave up 2 bases, with 19 bases separating them. Germline-derived CDR1 and CDR2 are MNHEY and SVGAGI. CDR3: CASSRGQGTPYEQYF. DNA for the CDR3: TGTGCCAGCTCCCGTGGTCAGGGGACCCCCTACGAGCAGTACTTC.

V is TRBV6-1 and J is TRBJ1-5; 8 bases line up with TRBD1. V dropped 10 bases and J dropped 0; count of bases not matched to a gene: 8. The CDR3 spans 15 residues. Germline assignment: CDR1 MNHNS and CDR2 SASEGT. CDR3 DNA: TGTGCCATACAGGGGGAGATTAATAGCAATCAGCCCCAGCATTTT. Translation gives CAIQGEINSNQPQHF.